This TCR beta chain originates from a study of blood T cells in healthy people across ages. Findings of the study overall: Unsorted PBMC material precluded a definitive naive versus antigen-experienced comparison. Comparison with aged donors showed that long-lived donors had more naive CD4+ cells and higher diversity.

CDR3 size: 17 residues. CDR1 is MNHEY and CDR2 is SVGEGT in the germline V gene. Combining a sample-barcoded 5' primer with a J-beta primer mix, a second PCR ran for 7 to 11 cycles. TCRdb ran MiXCR on the 5' RACE reads and lists one entry per CDR3 protein. The table records hundreds of thousands of distinct CDR3 sequences, around 62% of them present only once. Total RNA extraction produced at least 5 micrograms (per sample) for the study. As for this clonotype: Antigen: not known. Mismatch with germline at one junction end may stem from a read error.

The sample taken for sequencing was blood. The receptor was derived from a man aged 25-40 years in good health. J is TRBJ2-7 and V is TRBV6-2 or TRBV6-3, with TRBD2 matching over 13 bases. The CDR3 nucleotides are TGTGCCGGCTGGACTAGCGGGGGTACCTGGGCCACCTATGAGCAGTACTTC. It specifies CAGWTSGGTWATYEQYF.